A single sample is the source of the 25 T cell receptor beta chains below, sequenced in a study of OX40 agonist ivuxolimab in advanced cancers. Sequencing was performed with immunoSEQ multiplex PCR; in TCRdb, only in-frame clones are kept and a portion is missing. There are 50,000 to 65,000 clones in the sample; 65% to 85% occur only once, and more than 0.8% lies in the top ten. This specimen consisted of CD4+ or CD8+ T cells sorted from blood, obtained in a trial of the OX40 agonist ivuxolimab. The origin of the receptors is an adult with an advanced solid tumor such as melanoma, head and neck, liver or kidney cancer.

The chain has TRBV7-9 and TRBJ2-4, with 7 nucleotides matching TRBD1. J was trimmed by 2 bases and V by 6 bases; bases with no gene match: 4. The germline gives CDR1 SEHNR, CDR2 FQNEAQ (reference sequence). The CDR3 length is 14 residues. Written as DNA, the CDR3 is TGTGCCAGCAGTTCGACAGGGACCAAAAACATTCAGTACTTC. The encoded protein is CASSSTGTKNIQYF.

The V call is TRBV7-8, the J call TRBJ2-7; D is unclear. Germline V CDR1 and CDR2: SGHVS, FQNEAQ. The V end lost 5 bases, the J end lost 6 bases, and 11 bases lay between the germline ends. The CDR3 covers 12 residues. CDR3 in amino acids: CASSQGWLEQYF. The DNA for the CDR3 is TGTGCCAGCAGCCAAGGGTGGCTCGAGCAGTACTTC.

This clone was counted once. This rearrangement joins TRBV6-6 to TRBJ1-1; tentatively, D is TRBD1 (6 bases). CDR3 size: 12 residues. V lost 5 bases and J 5 bases, leaving 9 bases between the germline ends. Germline lookup yields CDR1 MNHNY and CDR2 SVGAGI (reference sequence). The CDR3 DNA reads as TGTGCCAGCAGTCAGGGGTGGACTGAAGCTTTCTTT. It is translated as CASSQGWTEAFF.

The genes are TRBV4-1 and TRBJ2-7; 8 nucleotides agree with TRBD1. The CDR3 loop spans 15 amino acids. V lost 3 bases to trimming and J lost 6 bases; unmatched junction nucleotides: 10. CDR1 MGHRA and CDR2 YSYEKL come from the germline V gene. CDR3 loop: CASSHYGQGNFEQYF. The CDR3 DNA sequence: TGCGCCAGCAGCCATTACGGACAGGGTAATTTCGAGCAGTACTTC.

The rearrangement uses TRBV7-2 and TRBJ2-5; a weak D match, TRBD2 (5 bases). CDR1 and CDR2 (germline): SGHTA, FQGNSA. This CDR3 is 13 amino acids long. The V end lost 1 base, the J end lost 5 bases, and 8 bases lay between the germline ends. CDR3: CASSLVGGETQYF. As DNA, the CDR3 is TGTGCCAGCAGCTTAGTTGGCGGGGAGACCCAGTACTTC.

The rearrangement uses TRBV11-2 and TRBJ2-7, with D perhaps matching TRBD2 (6 bases). CDR1 and CDR2 (germline): SGHAT, FQNNGV. The CDR3 length is 15 residues. The V gene lost 5 bases and the J gene lost 2 bases, with 16 bases spanning the gap. The CDR3 region has the DNA TGTGCCAGCAGCCTGAAGACGGGAGACCCCTACGAGCAGTACTTC. Amino acids: CASSLKTGDPYEQYF.

This chain connects TRBV29-1 to TRBJ1-4; D is undetermined. Germline CDR1 is SQVTM and CDR2 is ANQGSEA. V shed 6 bases and J shed 4 bases, with 12 bases lying between them. The CDR3 spans 13 residues. The CDR3 reads CSVGRALNEKLFF. For the CDR3, the DNA is TGCAGCGTCGGGAGGGCCCTTAATGAAAAACTGTTTTTT.

The V call is TRBV5-6, the J call TRBJ2-2; 7 bases match TRBD1. In germline, CDR1 is SGHDT, CDR2 YYEEEE. V dropped 2 bases and J dropped 1; count of bases not matched to a gene: 2. The CDR3 has 15 amino acids. CDR3 protein: CASSLWDRNTGELFF. The CDR3, as DNA: TGTGCCAGCAGCTTATGGGACAGGAACACCGGGGAGCTGTTTTTT. Drawing the rest from reference TRBV5-6 and TRBJ2-2, the complete variable domain is DAGVTQSPTHLIKTRGQQVTLRCSPKSGHDTVSWYQQALGQGPQFIFQYYEEEERQRGNFPDRFSGHQFPNYSSELNVNALLLGDSALYLCASSLWDRNTGELFFGEGSRLTVL.

V usage is TRBV6-5 and J usage is TRBJ1-5, with D perhaps TRBD1 (5 bases). The germline V and J ends were trimmed by 6 bases and 7 bases, with 13 bases remaining between them. The CDR3 length is 13 residues. Per germline, CDR1 MNHEY and CDR2 SVGAGI. The CDR3 DNA follows: TGTGCCAGCAGCCTAGGGGTTGAGCAGCCCCAGCATTTT. This sequence encodes CASSLGVEQPQHF.

This clone was counted only a few times. The CDR3 here is CASSLPGTGGRNEQFF. The CDR3 coding sequence is TGTGCCAGCAGCTTACCCGGGACAGGGGGCCGGAATGAGCAGTTCTTC. The V gene is TRBV5-6, the J gene TRBJ2-1, with 12 bases aligning to TRBD1. With 2 bases clipped from V and 7 bases from J, the junction kept 7 bases outside the gene matches. CDR1 is SGHDT and CDR2 is YYEEEE in the germline V gene. The CDR3 covers 16 residues.

J is TRBJ2-2 and V is TRBV9, with unresolved D. V was shortened by 0 bases and J by 6 bases, with 12 bases between the two germline ends. The CDR3 runs 15 residues. CDR1 is SGDLS, CDR2 YYNGEE, per germline. This CDR3 reads CASSVGLGQSGELFF. CDR3 sequence (DNA): TGTGCCAGCAGCGTAGGGTTAGGGCAATCCGGGGAGCTGTTTTTT. The full variable domain, rest sourced from reference TRBV9 and TRBJ2-2, is DSGVTQTPKHLITATGQRVTLRCSPRSGDLSVYWYQQSLDQGLQFLIQYYNGEERAKGNILERFSAQQFPDLHSELNLSSLELGDSALYFCASSVGLGQSGELFFGEGSRLTVL.

The chain joins TRBV5-8 to TRBJ1-5; D is undetermined. V lost 5 bases to trimming and J lost 3 bases, with 12 bases between them. Germline values: CDR1 SGHTS, CDR2 YDEGEE. The CDR3 is 14 residues long. CDR3 DNA sequence: TGTGCCAGCAGTCAAGGACGGTACAATCAGCCCCAGCATTTT. Protein: CASSQGRYNQPQHF. The full variable domain, its missing parts supplied by reference TRBV5-8 and TRBJ1-5, is EAGVTQSPTHLIKTRGQQATLRCSPISGHTSVYWYQQALGLGLQFLLWYDEGEERNRGNFPPRFSGRQFPNYSSELNVNALELEDSALYLCASSQGRYNQPQHFGDGTRLSIL.

The rearrangement joins TRBV27 to TRBJ2-3; D gene unclear. Looked up from germline, CDR1 is MNHEY and CDR2 is SMNVEV (reference sequence). Between the trimmed V and J ends, which lost 6 bases and 10 bases, there was a span of 17 bases. This CDR3 is built from 13 residues. The CDR3 bases are TGTGCCAGCAGCTCACCGGCGGAAAGGTCGCAGTATTTT. Protein product: CASSSPAERSQYF.

This clone was counted a single time. V and J are TRBV5-6 and TRBJ1-5; D is unclear. Between the trimmed V and J ends, which lost 0 bases and 0 bases, there was a span of 1 base. The CDR3 sequence is 13 residues long. From germline, CDR1 is SGHDT and CDR2 YYEEEE. CDR3 residues: CASSLASNQPQHF. CDR3 nucleotide sequence: TGTGCCAGCAGCTTGGCTAGCAATCAGCCCCAGCATTTT.

Regarding this clone: This sample also contains other DNA sequences that code for the same CDR3. V and J are TRBV30 and TRBJ2-7, with D maybe TRBD2 (5 bases). The CDR3 consists of 12 residues. Germline V gene data show CDR1 as GTSNPN and CDR2 as SVGIG (reference sequence). V gave up 0 bases and J gave up 4 bases, with 7 bases separating them. The DNA for the CDR3 is TGTGCCTGGAGTGTAACGGGATACGAGCAGTACTTC. This codes for CAWSVTGYEQYF.

The J gene is TRBJ2-7, the V gene TRBV5-8; D possibly corresponds to TRBD1 (5 bases). V lost 1 base, J lost 3 bases, and 11 bases lay in between. This CDR3 is 14 amino acids long. Germline assignment: CDR1 SGHTS and CDR2 YDEGEE. The CDR3 DNA reads as TGTGCCAGCAGCTTGCAACCAGGGAACTACGAGCAGTACTTC. Encoded protein: CASSLQPGNYEQYF.

V gene TRBV6-1 combines with J gene TRBJ1-1; the D gene is possibly TRBD1 (6 bases). Germline V gene sequence: CDR1 MNHNS, CDR2 SASEGT. Trimming removed 10 bases from V and 0 bases from J, with 12 bases in between. The CDR3 spans 13 residues. The CDR3 region is CATGQTMNTEAFF. Written as DNA, the CDR3 is TGTGCCACCGGACAGACAATGAACACTGAAGCTTTCTTT.

The CDR3 coding sequence is TGTGCCAGCAGCTATATGGGACAGGAAGCTTTCTTT. Amino acids: CASSYMGQEAFF. The chain is built from TRBV27 and TRBJ1-1; TRBD1 matches 7 bases. The J segment lost 8 bases and the V segment lost 6 bases, leaving 6 bases of the junction unmatched. Germline CDR1 MNHEY, CDR2 SMNVEV (reference sequence). CDR3 length: 12 residues.

The chain employs TRBV14 and TRBJ2-5; D is possibly TRBD1 or TRBD2 (5 bases each). With the DNA end fitting TRBJ2-7 better, the J assignment may be wrong. This CDR3 has 16 residues. Germline V gene data show CDR1 as SGHDN and CDR2 as FVKESK. CDR3 DNA: TGTGCCAGCAGCCCCCTTGGGACCCCTCCCCTCTACGAGCAGTACTTC. Protein product: CASSPLGTPPLYEQYF.

The chain employs TRBV5-1 and TRBJ1-1; TRBD1 matches 9 bases. This CDR3 has 16 residues. Germline assignment: CDR1 SGHRS and CDR2 YFSETQ. V shed 1 base and J 1 base; nucleotides not matched to a gene: 5. DNA for the CDR3: TGCGCCAGCAGCTTGACAGGGGGCGGGAAGAACACTGAAGCTTTCTTT. Its translation: CASSLTGGGKNTEAFF.

The chain joins TRBV18 to TRBJ2-3; 8 nucleotides agree with TRBD1. V shed 1 base and J 1 base; nucleotides not matched to a gene: 7. CDR3 size: 17 residues. The germline V gene has CDR1 KGHSH and CDR2 LQKENI. The CDR3 sequence: CASSPLKQGVRTDTQYF. CDR3 sequence (DNA): TGTGCCAGCTCACCACTAAAACAGGGGGTCCGCACAGATACGCAGTATTTT.

This clone is a singleton in its sample. The V gene is TRBV5-1, the J gene TRBJ1-1; D gene unclear. Trimming cost V 4 bases and J 0 bases, with 16 bases left between them. Germline V lookup: CDR1 SGHRS, CDR2 YFSETQ. The CDR3 length is 16 residues. In DNA, the CDR3 is TGCGCCAGCAGCCCAGGACTGCGAGGGATGAACACTGAAGCTTTCTTT. Protein: CASSPGLRGMNTEAFF.

The chain combines TRBV6-5 with TRBJ1-2; D is uncertain. The germline CDR1 and CDR2 sequences are MNHEY and SVGAGI. V lost 0 bases to trimming and J lost 8 bases, with 10 bases between them. CDR3 length equals 13 residues. The CDR3 coding sequence is TGTGCCAGCAGTTACTCGAGATCCGGGGGCTACACCTTC. Its protein product is CASSYSRSGGYTF.

This clone has a single count. J is TRBJ2-1 and V is TRBV2, with 7 bases that match TRBD1. From germline, CDR1 is SNHLY and CDR2 FYNNEI. CDR3 length: 14 residues. V shed 5 bases and J 7 bases; nucleotides not matched to a gene: 8. In nucleotides, the CDR3 is TGTGCCAGCAGTATAGGGACAGTGACTAATGAGCAGTTCTTC. Protein sequence: CASSIGTVTNEQFF.

The chain couples TRBV13 to TRBJ2-7; maybe TRBD2 (5 bases). From germline, CDR1 is PRHDT and CDR2 FYEKMQ (reference sequence). Trimming removed 4 bases from V and 3 bases from J, with 10 bases in between. The CDR3 runs 13 residues. The CDR3 is CASSSPGFYEQYF. The CDR3 DNA reads TGTGCCAGCAGCTCTCCGGGGTTCTACGAGCAGTACTTC.